This TCR beta chain is from a study of cytotoxic CD8 clonotypes in ibrutinib-treated CLL (dated by TCRdb to the early 2020s). In terms of the full investigation: In this cohort, over 14 patients were treatment-naive and ten to eleven were relapsed/refractory, while roughly 17 had unmutated IGHV. Patients were still on ibrutinib when every remission and progressive disease sample was collected. Of the 70 to 100 people in the trial, 25 to 30 had longitudinal samples available. An average of approximately 260,000 productive templates and 94,082 productive rearrangements was obtained per sample. Cryopreserved peripheral blood mononuclear cells were obtained prior to treatment, at the time of response, and at either disease progression or sustained remission. The response samples were drawn at a median of roughly twelve months into treatment, with a range of about 6 to 40 months. Partial responses were observed in about 25 patients and complete responses in 2; after a median follow-up of roughly 72 months, remission was maintained in around 14 patients and progression was observed in roughly twelve. On the study overall, not on this receptor specifically: Public clonotypes were found to be uncommon and were observed to contract or remain stable during treatment; the increase in clonality was shown to reflect expansion of private clonotypes at ibrutinib response. At baseline, clonality was higher than in age-matched healthy donors and showed a strong correlation with circulating CD8+ T-cell counts. Clonality rose at ibrutinib response, remained stable during sustained remission, and dropped back toward baseline at progression. Sampling times were not matched between patients in sustained remission and patients whose disease was progressing, and lymph node repertoires were not examined.

According to the study, the label for this sample's time point signals: 20 to 30 months on ibrutinib. For TCR beta library preparation, roughly 2 micrograms of genomic DNA were isolated from cryopreserved PBMCs. Longitudinal blood samples from CLL patients receiving ibrutinib monotherapy were subjected to high-throughput TCR beta sequencing. The patients were enrolled in a single-center, open-label phase 2 trial of ibrutinib monotherapy. On a MiSeq, deep resolution sequencing aimed for a depth between 1 in 1 million and 1 in 200,000 T cells, with each clonotype covered 10x on average. The immunoSEQ hsTCRB Kit was used to generate TCR beta libraries. Per the original workflow: Data were analyzed with ImmunoSEQ Data Assistant and ImmunoSEQ Analyzer, with V, D and J genes assigned per IMGT definitions. Clonality, which ranges from 0 to 1, was calculated by subtracting the normalized Shannon entropy of productive rearrangement frequencies from one. Only overrepresented clonotypes making up at least 0.05% of each patient's repertoire were included in the public clonotype analysis. About twelve repertoires from age-matched healthy donors, obtained from immuneACCESS, served as clonality controls. As stored in TCRdb, this immuneACCESS dataset retains in-frame rearrangements with V and J assigned. A fraction of the clones does not appear; measured against another copy, unresolved V genes explain less than half of the discrepancy, and the remainder lacks a known reason. The D gene and trimming were derived from the DNA, and the V and J assignments and clone size from that table. Within this sample are more than 85,000 clones, with roughly 80% of them counted one time only. The ten largest clones capture about 26% of the sample.

The germline ends are 8 bases apart after V is trimmed by 3 bases and J by 0 bases. The CDR3 runs 15 amino acids, cysteine and phenylalanine included. Only the CDR3 part of the read is kept: 45 bases, read in frame from the first base. In the germline V gene (reference sequence), CDR1 corresponds to SEHNR and CDR2 to FQNEAQ. A note on this clone: The antigen this receptor binds is unknown. The sample holds no much larger clone one base away, and base qualities are not on file.

The input for sequencing was PBMCs, taken after 24 months of ibrutinib treatment. The origin of this receptor is a human donor with chronic lymphocytic leukemia. This chain joins TRBV7-9 to TRBJ2-2; the D gene is possibly TRBD1, with 6 bases matching. The DNA reads TGTGCCAGCAGCTTGAGGGGGACGAACACCGGGGAGCTGTTTTTT. Its protein product is CASSLRGTNTGELFF.